These 18 T cell receptor beta chains share one sample of origin, sequenced in a study of cytomegalovirus exposure and HLA in healthy donors. Measured with immunoSEQ multiplex PCR; TCRdb has only the in-frame clones, and not every one. Altogether some 90,000 clones are present, roughly 90% being singletons, with the ten largest covering approximately 6.3%. What was sequenced was PBMCs. Every receptor here comes from a man younger than 35 in good health and CMV-seropositive.

The rearrangement joins TRBV7-2 to TRBJ2-5; TRBD1 agrees at 10 bases. Germline lookup yields CDR1 SGHTA and CDR2 FQGNSA. Trimming at V came to 1 base and at J to 5 bases, leaving 4 bases not matched to a gene. The CDR3 is made up of 15 amino acids. The CDR3 here is CASSLVGTGAETQYF. CDR3 nucleotides: TGTGCCAGCAGCTTAGTTGGGACAGGGGCCGAGACCCAGTACTTC.

The chain carries TRBV15 and TRBJ2-5; 7 bases fit TRBD2. The CDR3 has 14 residues. Germline CDR1 and CDR2: LNHNV and YYDKDF (reference sequence). The V segment lost 8 bases and the J segment 4 bases; nucleotides outside the gene matches: 10. CDR3 DNA sequence: TGTGCCACCGCAAGAGGGGAGGGGCTAGAGACCCAGTACTTC. Translated: CATARGEGLETQYF.

The chain employs TRBV5-6 and TRBJ1-1, with D possibly TRBD1 on 5 matching bases. The V and J ends lost 6 bases and 12 bases respectively, with 21 bases between them. CDR3 length equals 13 residues. CDR1 is SGHDT and CDR2 is YYEEEE in the germline V gene. The CDR3 region is CASNRPGQTVSFF. The CDR3 nucleotides read TGTGCCAGCAACCGACCGGGCCAGACAGTATCTTTCTTT.

The chain employs TRBV9 and TRBJ1-2, with 10 bases fitting TRBD1. J gave up 13 bases and V 3 bases, and 9 bases lay outside the gene matches. CDR3 length: 13 amino acids. CDR1 and CDR2 (germline): SGDLS, YYNGEE. CDR3 DNA: TGTGCCAGCAGCGAGCGGGACAGGGGATCCGGCACCTTC. Translation gives CASSERDRGSGTF.

The gene calls are TRBV28 and TRBJ2-1; 13 bases map to TRBD2. Germline CDR1 is MDHEN and CDR2 is SYDVKM. The V and J ends lost 6 bases and 4 bases, in that order; junction bases with no gene match: 6. The CDR3 extends over 16 amino acids. The CDR3, as DNA: TGTGCCAGCAGATATGGACTAGCGGGAGAGTACAATGAGCAGTTCTTC. Its translation: CASRYGLAGEYNEQFF. Drawing the rest from reference TRBV28 and TRBJ2-1, the complete variable domain is DVKVTQSSRYLVKRTGEKVFLECVQDMDHENMFWYRQDPGLGLRLIYFSYDVKMKEKGDIPEGYSVSREKKERFSLILESASTNQTSMYLCASRYGLAGEYNEQFFGPGTRLTVL.

This clone was counted between two and nine times. The V and J genes are TRBV6-5 and TRBJ1-1; D may be TRBD1 (5 bases). The CDR3 contains 13 residues. Germline V gives CDR1 MNHEY, CDR2 SVGAGI. V lost 4 bases to trimming and J lost 1 base, with 7 bases between them. As DNA, the CDR3 is TGTGCCAGCAGTTTGACAGAGAACACTGAAGCTTTCTTT. As protein: CASSLTENTEAFF.

The gene calls are TRBV5-6 and TRBJ2-3; 10 nucleotides match TRBD2. Germline lookup yields CDR1 SGHDT and CDR2 YYEEEE. The CDR3 sequence is 15 residues long. The junction had 2 bases not matched to a gene; V was cut back by 0 bases and J by 4 bases. The chain's CDR3 is CASSLGSGGADTQYF. Here the CDR3 DNA reads TGTGCCAGCAGCTTGGGAAGCGGGGGGGCAGATACGCAGTATTTT.

This clone has a handful of counts. Here the CDR3 reads CASSHAIQGQPQHF. The CDR3 nucleotides are TGCGCCAGCAGCCACGCGATCCAGGGGCAGCCCCAGCATTTT. The V and J genes are TRBV4-1 and TRBJ1-5; D possibly corresponds to TRBD1 (6 bases). V was trimmed by 3 bases and J by 7 bases, leaving 13 bases between them. The CDR3 covers 14 residues. Germline values: CDR1 MGHRA, CDR2 YSYEKL.

This rearrangement joins TRBV5-8 to TRBJ2-7; 8 nucleotides line up with TRBD1. This CDR3 has 15 amino acids. Germline CDR1 is SGHTS and CDR2 is YDEGEE. V trimming: 3 bases; J trimming: 3 bases; junction bases outside the gene matches: 8. CDR3 DNA: TGTGCCAGCAGCTCGGGGACAGGTGGAGGCTACGAGCAGTACTTC. Protein product: CASSSGTGGGYEQYF.

This rearrangement joins TRBV7-9 to TRBJ1-2; 8 nucleotides line up with TRBD1. After removal of 3 bases from V and 3 bases from J, the junction contained 6 bases not matched to a gene. Germline V lookup: CDR1 SEHNR, CDR2 FQNEAQ (reference sequence). The CDR3 sequence is 15 residues long. CDR3 bases: TGTGCCAGCAGCTTCCACGGACAGGGCGACTATGGCTACACCTTC. Amino acid sequence: CASSFHGQGDYGYTF.

V usage is TRBV27 and J usage is TRBJ1-1; 7 nucleotides line up with TRBD1. Germline CDR1 reads MNHEY; CDR2 reads SMNVEV (reference sequence). The CDR3 consists of 13 residues. The V segment lost 5 bases and the J segment 4 bases; nucleotides outside the gene matches: 4. The CDR3 DNA follows: TGTGCCAGCAGTCGACAGGGTGGCACTGAAGCTTTCTTT. Translated, it gives CASSRQGGTEAFF.

The chain joins TRBV11-3 to TRBJ2-7, with TRBD2 matching over 9 bases. V shed 6 bases and J 4 bases; nucleotides not matched to a gene: 13. The CDR3 is 16 amino acids. Germline CDR1 and CDR2: SGHNT and YENEEA. The CDR3 DNA follows: TGTGCCAGCAGGGCCCGGGAAGCGGGAGGTTTTTACGAGCAGTACTTC. Protein: CASRAREAGGFYEQYF.

This chain links TRBV7-9 with TRBJ2-7, with D perhaps matching TRBD1 (5 bases). CDR1 is SEHNR and CDR2 is FQNEAQ in the germline V gene (reference sequence). V lost 5 bases and J 3 bases, leaving 17 bases between the germline ends. This CDR3 is 15 amino acids long. The CDR3 region has the DNA TGTGCCAGCAGCACCTTCGAGCAGGGTAGCTACGAGCAGTACTTC. As protein: CASSTFEQGSYEQYF.

CDR3 bases: TGTGCCAGCAGTGAAGGACAGGGGATCCCGTTGGGTAGTGGCTACACCTTC. It encodes CASSEGQGIPLGSGYTF. The chain has TRBV6-1 and TRBJ1-2; 8 bases agree with TRBD1. The germline V gene encodes CDR1 MNHNS and CDR2 SASEGT. The CDR3 has 17 amino acids. V lost 1 base to trimming and J lost 7 bases; unmatched junction nucleotides: 14.

This clone was found once. V gene TRBV29-1 combines with J gene TRBJ2-5; D is undetermined. Germline V gene lookup returns CDR1 SQVTM and CDR2 ANQGSEA. This CDR3 contains 12 residues. Trimming cost V 7 bases and J 1 base, with 10 bases left between them. CDR3 sequence reads: CSAKESQETQYF. CDR3 coding DNA: TGCAGCGCGAAGGAGAGCCAAGAGACCCAGTACTTC.

The chain is built from TRBV27 and TRBJ1-5, with 7 bases aligning to TRBD1. V shed 5 bases, J shed 6 bases, and the junction held 7 bases outside the gene matches. The CDR3 contains 14 residues. Germline loops: CDR1 MNHEY, CDR2 SMNVEV (reference sequence). CDR3 DNA sequence: TGTGCCAGCAGTAACGACAGGGTTGGTCAGCCCCAGCATTTT. Translating it yields CASSNDRVGQPQHF.

This chain connects TRBV7-2 to TRBJ2-1, with 11 positions matching TRBD2. J lost 0 bases, V lost 0 bases, and 10 bases had no gene match. Germline V gives CDR1 SGHTA, CDR2 FQGNSA. CDR3 length: 20 amino acids. CDR3 DNA: TGTGCCAGCAGCTTAGCGTTTCTAGCGGGAGGTCCGAGCTCCTACAATGAGCAGTTCTTC. Amino acid sequence: CASSLAFLAGGPSSYNEQFF.

V gene TRBV19 combines with J gene TRBJ1-6, with 7 nucleotides matching TRBD1. The CDR3 extends over 15 amino acids. V was pared by 3 bases and J by 9 bases, with 8 bases of the junction left unmatched. Germline CDR1 LNHDA, CDR2 SQIVND (reference sequence). The CDR3 loop reads CASSIGTALGSPLHF. The CDR3 DNA reads as TGTGCCAGTAGTATCGGGACAGCTTTGGGTTCACCCCTCCACTTT.